The 19 T cell receptor beta chains given below trace back to one sample, sequenced in a study of low-dose radiotherapy and immunotherapy resistance in tumors. Time point in this sample: after trial treatment. Treatment noted: LDRT plus nivolumab, ipilimumab, low-dose cyclophosphamide and aspirin (RACIN trial). Gene-specific TRAV and TRBV primers were used for first-strand cDNA, covering alpha and beta chains. TCRs were put through approximately 20 PCR cycles of amplification with Phusion. A constant-region primer and the V-primer adapter served as the primer pair. TCRdb fed the reads into MiXCR, producing one record per CDR3 protein. The sample lists 95,000 to 100,000 distinct CDR3 sequences; about 20% were seen once. The specimen was PBMCs, collected after low-dose radiotherapy plus immunotherapy. Receptors were obtained from a male donor with prostate cancer.

This clonotype was seen repeatedly, ten times or more. The chain couples TRBV12-3 or TRBV12-4 to TRBJ2-7; 7 bases are a match to TRBD2. The CDR3 covers 16 residues. Trimming took 6 bases from V and 0 from J; bases not matched to a gene: 11. CDR3 nucleotide sequence: TGTGCCAGCAGCCCATGGGGGGGGGGAAACTCCTACGAGCAGTACTTC. Encoded protein: CASSPWGGGNSYEQYF.

V usage is TRBV5-4 and J usage is TRBJ2-6, with D possibly being TRBD1 (6 bases). Germline CDR1 reads SGHNT; CDR2 reads YYREEE (reference sequence). The CDR3 has 15 residues. Trimming took off 5 bases at V and 1 base at J, with 10 bases between the two ends. As DNA, the CDR3 is TGTGCCAGCAGTTCACAGGGATCTGGGGCCAACGTCCTGACTTTC. Translating gives CASSSQGSGANVLTF.

This clonotype was observed at least ten times. The J gene is TRBJ2-1, the V gene TRBV4-2, with 10 bases fitting TRBD2. Germline assignment: CDR1 LGHNA and CDR2 YNFKEQ. J gave up 5 bases and V 2 bases, and 0 bases lay outside the gene matches. The CDR3 contains 14 residues. The CDR3 is CASSQSGGDNEQFF. Here the CDR3 DNA reads TGTGCCAGCAGCCAAAGCGGGGGGGACAATGAGCAGTTCTTC.

In its sample, this clonotype was seen many times. The V call is TRBV5-1, the J call TRBJ1-2; no firm D call. The ends were cut back, 0 bases at V and 3 bases at J, with 6 bases in the middle. Germline assignment: CDR1 SGHRS and CDR2 YFSETQ. This CDR3 has 13 amino acids. The CDR3 DNA reads TGCGCCAGCAGCTTGGACCAGCACTATGGCTACACCTTC. Amino acid sequence: CASSLDQHYGYTF.

This clonotype has ten or more counts. This chain connects TRBV5-1 to TRBJ2-3; D perhaps matches TRBD1 (5 bases). Trimming pared 4 bases from V and 4 bases from J, leaving 13 bases between. Germline V lookup: CDR1 SGHRS, CDR2 YFSETQ. The CDR3 is made up of 14 amino acids. DNA for the CDR3: TGCGCCAGCAGCGACACCCAGGGTTCAGATACGCAGTATTTT. Protein sequence: CASSDTQGSDTQYF. The full variable domain, rest sourced from reference TRBV5-1 and TRBJ2-3, is KAGVTQTPRYLIKTRGQQVTLSCSPISGHRSVSWYQQTPGQGLQFLFEYFSETQRNKGNFPGRFSGRQFSNSRSEMNVSTLELGDSALYLCASSDTQGSDTQYFGPGTRLTVL.

In this sample, this clonotype turned up many times. V gene TRBV5-1 combines with J gene TRBJ1-6; the D gene is possibly TRBD1 (5 bases). Deletions cut 0 bases from V and 11 bases from J, with 12 bases between. There are 14 residues in the CDR3. CDR1 is SGHRS and CDR2 is YFSETQ in the germline V gene. CDR3 loop: CASSLEVGRTPLHF. The DNA of the CDR3 is TGCGCCAGCAGCTTGGAAGTGGGGCGGACACCCCTCCACTTT.

This clonotype was picked up a small number of times. The chain employs TRBV2 and TRBJ2-4; D is possibly TRBD1 (5 bases). This CDR3 contains 16 residues. The ends were cut back, 4 bases at V and 0 bases at J, with 13 bases in the middle. CDR1 is SNHLY, CDR2 FYNNEI, per germline. The DNA for the CDR3 is TGTGCCAGCAGTGGACAGCAGACAATAGCCAAAAACATTCAGTACTTC. It codes for CASSGQQTIAKNIQYF.

In its sample, this clonotype was seen many times. The chain uses TRBV5-1 and TRBJ2-3, with 8 bases matching TRBD1. Germline V gene data show CDR1 as SGHRS and CDR2 as YFSETQ. The V gene end was trimmed by 5 bases and the J gene end by 6 bases; junction bases not matched to a gene: 11. This CDR3 is 15 amino acids long. This chain's CDR3 is CASSWDRPELDTQYF. The CDR3 DNA follows: TGCGCCAGCAGTTGGGACAGGCCCGAGTTGGATACGCAGTATTTT.

This clonotype has ten or more counts. This chain links TRBV5-1 with TRBJ2-5; no clear D. The germline V and J ends were trimmed by 2 bases and 5 bases, with 7 bases remaining between them. This CDR3 region has 12 residues. CDR1 is SGHRS and CDR2 is YFSETQ in the germline V gene. This CDR3 is CASSFAEETQYF. CDR3 coding DNA: TGCGCCAGCAGCTTTGCAGAGGAGACCCAGTACTTC.

The sample holds many counts of this clonotype. The chain carries TRBV4-1 and TRBJ2-3, with 10 bases identical to TRBD2. Per germline, CDR1 MGHRA and CDR2 YSYEKL. Unmatched junction bases numbered 5, after V lost 4 bases and J lost 4 bases. CDR3 length: 15 amino acids. CDR3 residues: CASSPSGGGPDTQYF. In nucleotides, the CDR3 is TGCGCCAGCAGCCCAAGCGGGGGGGGACCAGATACGCAGTATTTT.

This clonotype was found many times. The gene calls are TRBV5-1 and TRBJ2-7, with D possibly matching TRBD1 (6 bases). The CDR3 has 16 amino acids. In germline, CDR1 is SGHRS, CDR2 YFSETQ. Trimming shortened V by 0 bases and J by 4 bases, and 17 bases separated the two germline ends. CDR3 residues: CASSLDYRVVIYEQYF. As DNA, the CDR3 is TGCGCCAGCAGCTTGGATTACAGGGTCGTGATATACGAGCAGTACTTC.

The chain carries TRBV7-9 and TRBJ1-6; D ambiguous. Germline assignment: CDR1 SEHNR and CDR2 FQNEAQ (reference sequence). The CDR3 runs 15 residues. Deletions cut 4 bases from V and 5 bases from J, with 12 bases between. The CDR3 coding sequence is TGTGCCAGCAGCTCCCCGAGGAGGGATAATTCACCCCTCCACTTT. It encodes CASSSPRRDNSPLHF.

This clonotype has at least ten counts. The chain is built from TRBV12-3 or TRBV12-4 and TRBJ1-2; 9 bases map to TRBD1. The CDR3 length is 14 residues. V trimming: 3 bases; J trimming: 4 bases; junction bases outside the gene matches: 3. CDR3 nucleotide sequence: TGTGCCAGCAGTTTGGGACAGGGCAGCTATGGCTACACCTTC. Residues: CASSLGQGSYGYTF.

This clonotype occurred many times. The rearrangement uses TRBV4-1 and TRBJ2-3, with D possibly TRBD1 on 5 matching bases. This CDR3 is 12 amino acids long. V lost 6 bases, J lost 5 bases, and 9 bases lay in between. CDR1 and CDR2 from the germline V gene are MGHRA and YSYEKL. CDR3 sequence reads: CASSRDRDTQYF. The CDR3 region has the DNA TGCGCCAGCAGTCGAGACAGAGATACGCAGTATTTT.

This clonotype was seen many times. The gene calls are TRBV9 and TRBJ1-2; D gene uncertain. Trimming shortened V by 3 bases and J by 4 bases, and 13 bases separated the two germline ends. There are 14 residues in the CDR3. Germline lookup yields CDR1 SGDLS and CDR2 YYNGEE. The CDR3 sequence is CASSGTGGSYGYTF. In nucleotides, the CDR3 is TGTGCCAGCAGCGGAACTGGCGGCAGCTATGGCTACACCTTC.

The chain carries TRBV28 and TRBJ2-3; maybe TRBD1 (5 bases). This CDR3 contains 14 residues. V was trimmed by 3 bases and J by 1 base, leaving 8 bases between them. Per the germline V gene, CDR1 is MDHEN and CDR2 is SYDVKM. In nucleotides, the CDR3 is TGTGCCAGCAGTTTCCAAGGGGGCACAGATACGCAGTATTTT. It codes for CASSFQGGTDTQYF.

This clonotype was recorded many times. This sequence joins TRBV6-2 or TRBV6-3 and TRBJ1-2; 12 bases match TRBD1. J lost 7 bases, V lost 6 bases, and 15 bases had no gene match. The CDR3 is 17 residues long. CDR1 is MNHEY, CDR2 SVGEGT, per germline. The CDR3 loop reads CASRSSWDRGLRGGYTF. CDR3 DNA sequence: TGTGCCAGCAGGAGTTCGTGGGACAGGGGGCTTCGGGGTGGCTACACCTTC.

This clonotype has a count of ten or more. The V gene is TRBV25-1, the J gene TRBJ2-5; TRBD2 might be the D (5 bases). The CDR3 runs to 14 residues. Germline-derived CDR1 and CDR2 are MGHDK and SYGVNS. Trimming removed 3 bases at V and 1 base at J, with 9 bases between. The CDR3 region is CASSEGAGQETQYF. Written as DNA, the CDR3 is TGTGCCAGCAGTGAGGGAGCAGGCCAAGAGACCCAGTACTTC.

This clonotype has at least ten counts. J is TRBJ2-3 and V is TRBV7-2; no firm D call. Trimming left V 1 base short and J 5 bases short, with 10 bases between. The CDR3 covers 14 residues. Germline CDR1 and CDR2: SGHTA and FQGNSA. For the CDR3, the DNA is TGTGCCAGCAGCTTAGTCCCATCCCTAGATACGCAGTATTTT. Translation gives CASSLVPSLDTQYF.